The sequence of this T cell receptor (beta chain) was determined in a study of cytomegalovirus exposure and HLA in healthy donors (dated by TCRdb to 2015 to 2018). The study in broad terms: An earlier analysis of roughly 610 of the donors reported 250 to 350 Gb of sequence data and 117 million unique TCR beta sequences obtained from 150 million to 200 million T cells. An early release covering about 600 HLA-typed donors comprised 250 to 350 gigabases of sequencing data and 85 million to 100 million unique TCR sequences. Of the roughly 400 genotyped donors, over 70% fell in the genetic ancestry cluster associated with self-reported Caucasian donors. The study was designed to test whether signatures of past pathogen exposure could be identified by cataloging public T cell receptors. The T cell repertoires of 670 or so subjects were profiled by immunosequencing and related to cytomegalovirus serostatus. In addition to the first cohort of around 670 subjects, a separate validation cohort of approximately 130 different subjects was used. To predict cytomegalovirus infection status, the study combined high-throughput TCR immunosequencing, statistical association of individual TCRs with disease status, and machine learning. To study patterns of TCR occurrence, a later analysis re-analyzed previously published TCR beta repertoires from several hundred donors and added high-resolution HLA genotyping. Rather than drawing on any new phenotypic data, the later analysis identified candidate immune exposures from TCR beta sequences and the way those sequences occurred across donors. To decide whether each TCR beta V gene segment behaved as functional or pseudogenic, an earlier analysis of approximately 620 of the donors relied on high-throughput TCR beta sequencing. Donor age, sex, ethnicity and CMV serostatus were compiled together with the repertoire data. A later genetic analysis used genome-wide SNP genotypes for about 65% of the 666 donors, treating that subset as a discovery cohort. Every discovery cohort repertoire had been produced on one sequencing platform. Class I and class II HLA loci were covered by the typing at four-digit resolution. Typing coverage differed by locus: A, B, C, DRB1 and DQB1 were typed in roughly 629-630 donors, DQA1 in roughly 500, DPA1 in 600 to 610, and DPB1 in just under 480. Several DR-DQ haplotypes were handled as single units for association and clustering because linkage in the cohort was strong. Across some 400 genotyped donors of the cohort, an average of about 240,000 unique TCR beta nucleotide sequences per donor were sequenced, and 15% to 20% of those sequences were non-productive. Summary of the overall study and its limitations: A total of 150 to 200 TCR beta chains were listed by the study as associated with cytomegalovirus. In a later genetic analysis, a missense DCLRE1C variant was associated with V-gene and J-gene trimming of TCR beta chains, and the association was replicated in an independent cohort. The authors suggested that the approach could potentially be generalized to other disease states and immunological phenotypes. Across donors, most TCR sequences were observed very rarely, whereas some public TCRs were present in many individuals. Strong co-occurrence of HLA alleles, especially DR and DQ, made assigning TCR associations to individual alleles difficult. Immune exposure information for the cohort was limited to CMV serostatus. The 87-base-pair reads could not distinguish some IMGT-functional V segments, including TRBV6-2 and TRBV6-3, so those segments were excluded. About 17 rarely observed V segments, including chromosome 9 orphons, were excluded from the earlier analysis of just under 600 of the donors because counts were too low. Cytomegalovirus status was reported to be diagnosed by the classifier with high specificity and sensitivity in both the original and validation cohorts. Most CMV-associated TCR beta chains appeared to be HLA-restricted in a later analysis, and the HLA associations seemed to be driven largely by CMV exposure. At a false discovery rate of 0.05, a later analysis linked around 15,000 TCR beta sequences to specific HLA alleles. In a later analysis, TCR association rates were found to vary across HLA loci, with the most associated TCRs seen for DRB1 alleles and the fewest for HLA-C alleles. In this cohort, only TCR beta chains were sequenced, and detectable features were limited by the absence of alpha or paired-chain data. The sequencing pipeline was judged likely to have produced a cluster of highly shared sequence variants as a technical artifact. In a later analysis, HLA-associated TCR beta chains were found to be more clonally expanded and to have lower generation probabilities than equally common non-associated chains. A further reported finding was that TCR beta sequences accurately predicted the HLA-A and HLA-B alleles for most subjects in the first cohort. Linkage disequilibrium might explain the correlated functional status among segregating V segments, but an unknown experimental factor could not be ruled out. In a later genetic analysis, fewer N-insertions in productive TCRs were reported among donors in an Asian-associated ancestry cluster than the roughly 700-donor mean. An earlier analysis of approximately 500 of the donors showed that most TCR beta V segments appeared in productive rearrangements either about 87% or about 30% of the time, which broadly matched IMGT annotations. Sequencing depth was assumed to be roughly uniform across donors in the presence/absence analyses, though that assumption may not hold. HLA typing was unavailable for some donors at each locus, so association tests used only the typed subset. Three of the identified cytomegalovirus-associated TCR beta chains were confirmed in vitro to be specific for cytomegalovirus antigens. According to a later analysis, parvovirus B19, influenza, CMV and Epstein-Barr virus appeared linked to several top co-occurrence clusters.

The cohort consisted of hundreds of healthy bone marrow donors. Cohort members were all nominally healthy when sampled, although unrecorded immune exposures were likely present. The donor tested CMV seropositive and was one of the 289 seropositive cohort members. Every donor gave a peripheral blood sample, and the peripheral blood mononuclear cells from that sample were used for TCR beta sequencing. Genomic DNA was extracted from the blood cell samples with the Qiagen DNeasy Blood Extraction Kit. Points on this clone: What this receptor recognizes is not known. There are no base qualities to consult, and no much larger clone falls within one base.

The library was made by the immunoSEQ multiplex PCR assay. The multiplex PCR relied on a mix of 60 forward primers for TCR Vbeta segments and 13 reverse primers for TCR Jbeta segments. The CDR3 region of rearranged TCR beta genes was amplified from genomic DNA by a multiplex PCR assay. The Illumina HiSeq System was used to sequence the amplified TCR beta libraries as 87-base-pair reads. Per the original workflow: A later analysis counted some 80 million unique TCR beta chains across the 550 to 700 repertoires, and approximately 11 million of these chains were shared by at least two donors. A nearest-neighbor algorithm error-corrected the raw reads and collapsed the reads into unique sequences, merging closely related sequences to remove PCR and sequencing errors. Alignment of CDR3 sequences to IMGT reference sequences was used to assign V, D and J gene segments. For a sequence to be retained, a match of at least six nucleotides was required to both a V gene segment and a J gene segment. Rearrangements were called productive when the CDR3 lacked stop codons and stayed in frame with V and J; all others were non-productive. Following IMGT convention, CDR3 was defined as the stretch from the second conserved V-encoded cysteine to the conserved J-encoded phenylalanine. In an earlier analysis of around 570 of the donors, sequences lacking an unambiguous match to a single V gene segment were excluded. An earlier analysis of 587 of the donors called V segments functional above 56.7% productive rearrangements and segregating when the between-donor standard deviation exceeded 5%. To diagnose cytomegalovirus status from the catalog of TCR beta chain sequences, a statistical classification framework was built. In a later analysis, V and J genes were assigned by comparing TCR nucleotide sequences against IMGT/GENE-DB human TR gene sequences. In a later analysis, CDR3 sequences and most-parsimonious VDJ recombination scenarios were assigned using the TCRdist pipeline. In a later analysis, each TCR beta chain was defined by its CDR3 amino acid sequence together with its V-gene family, and reads lacking a unique V-gene family were excluded. A later analysis removed 500 to 650 highly shared, low-generation-probability nucleotide sequences to deal with suspected cross-contamination and a sequencing artifact. In a later analysis, a clonal expansion index was calculated for each public chain from normalized within-repertoire ranks of inferred template counts. Generation probabilities in a later analysis came from a VDJ recombination model fitted to out-of-frame rearrangements, and those results were checked against IGoR. Hypergeometric tests were used in a later analysis to score TCR-TCR, TCR-HLA and TCR-CMV co-occurrence, with a repertoire-size bias correction applied to the TCR pairs. To estimate false discovery rates, a later analysis permuted the HLA or CMV assignments 20 times. In a later analysis, co-occurring TCRs were grouped using DBSCAN, and TCRdist sequence similarity was added for clustering within HLA-allele-positive subsets. Repertoires with fewer than 30,000 or more than 120,000 public chains were left out of co-occurrence clustering, as were five repertoires with anomalous nucleotide sharing. TCRdb mirrors the immuneACCESS table, restricted to in-frame sequences. Some clones are absent from its copies; in checked studies, under half trace to an unresolved V gene, and the reason for the others is unknown. That table furnishes V, J and clone size, whereas the DNA furnished D and trimming. Within this sample are about 210,000 clones, with more than 75% of them counted one time only. In total, the top ten clones hold about 6.1% of the sample.

The CDR3 measures 15 amino acids from cysteine to phenylalanine. Only the CDR3 DNA stays, 45 bases, in frame from base 1. Looking up the germline V gene (reference sequence) yields CDR1 GTSNPN and CDR2 SVGIG. Relative to germline, V is missing 2 bases and J is missing 0 bases, with 4 bases of the junction outside any gene match. This sequence was found in a middle-aged man in good health and CMV-seropositive. The chain joins TRBV30 to TRBJ2-7, with 10 junctional bases fitting TRBD2. The sample taken for sequencing was PBMCs. The CDR3 in this case is CAWSPLAGVSYEQYF. Read as DNA, the sequence is TGTGCCTGGAGTCCCCTAGCGGGAGTCTCCTACGAGCAGTACTTC.